The next 16 T cell receptor beta chains were all read from a single sample in a study of shared clonotypes between healthy human individuals. Clones were read by immunoSEQ multiplex PCR, and TCRdb kept only the in-frame ones, dropping some. This sample has about a million clones, with 60% to 85% found just once. The sequenced material came from memory CD4+ T cells sorted from blood. This sample's subset: CD45RA-negative fraction. Receptor source: a man aged 18 to 29 in good health.

The CDR3 DNA reads TGTGCCAGCAATGGCGGGGGACGGACAGATACGCAGTATTTT. Its protein is CASNGGGRTDTQYF. The J gene is TRBJ2-3, the V gene TRBV6-5; 7 positions match TRBD2. CDR1 and CDR2 (germline): MNHEY, SVGAGI. The V segment lost 7 bases and the J segment 3 bases; nucleotides outside the gene matches: 7. This CDR3 region has 14 residues.

Details on this clone: Other DNA variants within this sample encode the same CDR3. The chain uses TRBV6-5 and TRBJ1-6; D not resolved. Trimming pared 4 bases from V and 0 bases from J, leaving 4 bases between. CDR1 MNHEY and CDR2 SVGAGI come from the germline V gene. CDR3 length: 14 amino acids. CDR3 DNA: TGTGCCAGCAGTTCTAGCTCCTATAATTCACCCCTCCACTTT. It codes for CASSSSSYNSPLHF.

The V gene is TRBV18, the J gene TRBJ1-6; D remains ambiguous. The ends were cut back, 3 bases at V and 7 bases at J, with 7 bases in the middle. The CDR3 has 13 residues. The germline V gene has CDR1 KGHSH and CDR2 LQKENI. The CDR3 sequence is CASSPRVNSPLHF. CDR3 coding DNA: TGTGCCAGCTCACCGCGGGTAAATTCACCCCTCCACTTT.

The chain couples TRBV4-3 to TRBJ2-2, with TRBD2 matching 7 bases. V trimming: 4 bases; J trimming: 5 bases; junction bases outside the gene matches: 4. This CDR3 spans 14 amino acids. Germline V lookup: CDR1 LGHNA, CDR2 YSLEER. Here the CDR3 DNA reads TGCGCCAGCAGCCCACGGGGGGTAACCGGGGAGCTGTTTTTT. This translates into CASSPRGVTGELFF.

V is TRBV7-8 and J is TRBJ1-1, with 8 bases identical to TRBD1. CDR1 and CDR2 (germline): SGHVS, FQNEAQ. The CDR3 covers 14 residues. V was pared by 4 bases and J by 6 bases, with 7 bases of the junction left unmatched. CDR3 in DNA: TGTGCCAGCAGCTGGACAGGGCAGAGGGCTGAAGCTTTCTTT. Protein product: CASSWTGQRAEAFF.

Turning to this clone: This sample includes further DNA sequences coding for the same CDR3. The V and J genes are TRBV28 and TRBJ1-5; D not resolved. The length of the CDR3 is 12 residues. The germline V gene has CDR1 MDHEN and CDR2 SYDVKM. Trimming cost V 5 bases and J 3 bases, with 5 bases left between them. CDR3 region: CASSLVNQPQHF. The CDR3 DNA sequence: TGTGCCAGCAGTCTTGTCAATCAGCCCCAGCATTTT.

This clone was observed once. The CDR3 protein is CASSLTGTGAYEQYF. CDR3 DNA sequence: TGTGCCAGCAGCCTCACCGGGACAGGGGCCTACGAGCAGTACTTC. This chain links TRBV5-4 with TRBJ2-7; 10 bases are shared with TRBD1. The CDR3 contains 15 residues. Trimming took 4 bases from V and 2 from J; bases not matched to a gene: 6. Germline loops: CDR1 SGHNT, CDR2 YYREEE (reference sequence).

V is TRBV2 and J is TRBJ2-7, with 10 bases that match TRBD1. Trimming at V came to 11 bases and at J to 0 bases, leaving 10 bases not matched to a gene. CDR1 and CDR2 (germline): SNHLY, FYNNEI. This CDR3 spans 15 amino acids. For the CDR3, the DNA is TGTGCCTCCAAGCTGGGGGACAGGGGCTCCTACGAGCAGTACTTC. It yields the protein CASKLGDRGSYEQYF.

The chain joins TRBV6-5 to TRBJ1-5; tentative D call: TRBD1 (5 bases). The germline V and J ends were trimmed by 6 bases and 2 bases, with 14 bases remaining between them. This CDR3 spans 15 amino acids. Looked up from germline, CDR1 is MNHEY and CDR2 is SVGAGI. CDR3 protein: CASSPQGRGNQPQHF. In DNA, the CDR3 is TGTGCCAGCAGCCCCCAGGGACGTGGCAATCAGCCCCAGCATTTT.

This chain joins TRBV27 and TRBJ2-1; D is ambiguous. V gave up 5 bases and J gave up 7 bases, with 9 bases separating them. This CDR3 spans 12 amino acids. CDR1 MNHEY and CDR2 SMNVEV come from the germline V gene (reference sequence). In nucleotides, the CDR3 is TGTGCCAGCAGTACCCCGAAGAATGAGCAGTTCTTC. Amino acids: CASSTPKNEQFF.

This clone was observed a single time. The genes are TRBV5-5 and TRBJ2-4; D is undetermined. The CDR3 is 14 residues long. CDR1 is SGHKS and CDR2 is YYEKEE in the germline V gene (reference sequence). V was clipped by 1 base and J by 4 bases, with 9 bases between them. Written as DNA, the CDR3 is TGTGCCAGCAGCTTGTCGGAGACAAAAAACATTCAGTACTTC. Amino acid sequence: CASSLSETKNIQYF. Supplemented by reference TRBV5-5 and TRBJ2-4, the full variable domain reads DAGVTQSPTHLIKTRGQQVTLRCSPISGHKSVSWYQQVLGQGPQFIFQYYEKEERGRGNFPDRFSARQFPNYSSELNVNALLLGDSALYLCASSLSETKNIQYFGAGTRLSVL.

V gene TRBV10-3 combines with J gene TRBJ2-7; possible D gene TRBD1, 5 bases. V was pared by 6 bases and J by 5 bases, with 14 bases between. This CDR3 is 13 amino acids long. Germline CDR1 and CDR2: ENHRY and SYGVKD. DNA of the CDR3: TGTGCCATCAGAGGGGCCCTTATGGACGAGCAGTACTTC. This sequence encodes CAIRGALMDEQYF.

Regarding this clone: The sample has other DNA sequences that encode this CDR3 too. The chain carries TRBV27 and TRBJ1-5; D uncertain. CDR1 is MNHEY, CDR2 SMNVEV, per germline (reference sequence). Deletions cut 4 bases from V and 0 bases from J, with 7 bases between. This CDR3 region has 14 residues. DNA for the CDR3: TGTGCCAGCAGTTGGGGATATAGCAATCAGCCCCAGCATTTT. This sequence encodes CASSWGYSNQPQHF.

Turning to this clone: Sequence at one end of the junction differs from germline and may be a read error. The V call is TRBV7-7, the J call TRBJ2-5, with TRBD1 matching 9 bases. The CDR3 loop spans 14 amino acids. CDR1 and CDR2 (germline): SSHAT, FNYEAQ (reference sequence). CDR3 nucleotide sequence: TGTGCTAGCAGCCGGACAGGGGATTTGGAGACCCAGTACTTC. Translating it yields CASSRTGDLETQYF.

The CDR3 is CASSYRTGNGYTF. Written as DNA, the CDR3 is TGTGCCAGCTCATACCGGACAGGGAATGGCTACACCTTC. V is TRBV18 and J is TRBJ1-2, with 8 bases aligning to TRBD1. CDR3 length equals 13 residues. Trimming removed 5 bases from V and 6 bases from J; junction bases left unmatched: 5. In germline, CDR1 is KGHSH, CDR2 LQKENI.

The J gene is TRBJ2-5, the V gene TRBV11-2; D remains unclear. Trimming cost V 5 bases and J 5 bases, with 15 bases left between them. Germline V lookup: CDR1 SGHAT, CDR2 FQNNGV. This CDR3 has 14 residues. CDR3 DNA: TGTGCCAGCAGCCCGCCCTGGGCATGGGAGACCCAGTACTTC. This encodes CASSPPWAWETQYF.